This T cell receptor (beta chain) was recorded in a study of metastatic and nonmetastatic thyroid tumors. Every patient underwent thyroid surgery untreated. By its share, this clone is medium-sized. MiXCR was used by TCRdb to re-call the PCR reads. The table shows 21,000 or so clones, with about 12% occurring only once. V lost 2 bases, J lost 6 bases, and 8 bases lay in between. Germline assignment: CDR1 MNHNS and CDR2 SASEGT. The CDR3 has 12 residues. Sequencing input: blood. The chain has TRBV6-1 and TRBJ2-7, with D possibly TRBD2 on 6 matching bases. The clonotype comes from a female donor with papillary thyroid cancer or a benign thyroid nodule (not recorded which). Some clones in this sample may be carry-over from other donors' samples. This CDR3 reads CASSELGGEQYF. CDR3 DNA: TGTGCCAGCAGTGAACTGGGGGGCGAGCAGTACTTC.